This T cell receptor (beta chain) originates from a study of shared clonotypes between healthy human individuals. Per the germline V gene, CDR1 is SGHTA and CDR2 is FQGNSA. The CDR3 covers 15 residues. The V end was cut by 1 base, the J end by 6 bases, with 13 bases between. The data were produced by immunoSEQ multiplex PCR, yet TCRdb's version contains in-frame clones alone and is incomplete. The data contain about 500,000 clones, 70% to 80% of them seen just once; the ten biggest clones take up approximately 12%. This TCR derives from a woman aged 40-49 years in good health. Some clones in this sample may be carry-over from other donors' samples. Sequenced sample: PBMCs. The chain combines TRBV7-2 with TRBJ1-5; D perhaps matches TRBD1 (5 bases). CDR3 amino acids: CASSLGVGGGQPQHF. For the CDR3, the DNA is TGTGCCAGCAGCTTAGGGGTCGGCGGGGGTCAGCCCCAGCATTTT.